This note documents a single T cell receptor beta chain sequence. Its antigen is not identified. Naive CD8 populations comprised CD45RO-negative cells positively selected for CCR7, excluding terminally differentiated effector memory CD45RA+ cells. With V trimmed by 3 bases and J by 11 bases, 6 bases remained unmatched. The CDR3 consists of 13 residues. Germline assignment: CDR1 SEHNR and CDR2 FQNEAQ (reference sequence). Here immunoSEQ multiplex PCR was the method, and the copy in TCRdb shows in-frame clones only, minus some. The sample yields about 2.1 million clones, 90% to 95% seen once. The entry originates in a study of shared clonotypes between healthy human individuals. The study's findings and limits: Generation probabilities were higher for clonotypes shared across all four sorted-subset donors than for unshared ones. Only blood underwent sampling, and tissue repertoires likely differ. At large depth, rarefaction still showed sorted-subset sequencing to be incomplete.

V is TRBV7-9 and J is TRBJ2-7; 11 bases map to TRBD1. The sample comprised naive CD8+ T cells from PBMCs. This receptor was obtained from a man in his late teens or twenties in good health. Some clones in this sample may be carry-over from other donors' samples. The DNA for the CDR3 is TGTGCCAGCAGCTTGCCGGGACAGGGGGTGGAGTACTTC. Its protein product is CASSLPGQGVEYF.